This T cell receptor beta chain appears in the sequencing data of a study of response to subunit inactivated influenza vaccine. TCRdb independently ran MiXCR on the RT-PCR reads; one entry per CDR3 protein. The sample has hundreds of thousands of distinct CDR3 sequences; 10% to 15% are singletons. This CDR3 is 13 amino acids long. V lost 7 bases, J lost 1 base, and 11 bases lay in between. The V gene's germline CDR1 is SQVTM and CDR2 ANQGSEA. This clonotype came up a few times. The source was PBMCs from blood, collected on the day of vaccination. The TCR originated in a man over 45 who received an inactivated influenza vaccine. The chain has TRBV29-1 and TRBJ1-5, with D tentatively TRBD1 (5 bases). CDR3 nucleotides: TGCAGCGCATCGACAGAAAGCAATCAGCCCCAGCATTTT. This sequence encodes CSASTESNQPQHF. Full variable domain (rest looked up from reference TRBV29-1 and TRBJ1-5): SAVISQKPSRDICQRGTSLTIQCQVDSQVTMMFWYRQQPGQSLTLIATANQGSEATYESGFVIDKFPISRPNLTFSTLTVSNMSPEDSSIYLCSASTESNQPQHFGDGTRLSIL.